This TCR beta chain derives from a study of shared clonotypes between healthy human individuals. Overall study findings and caveats: It was the non-shared clonotypes that had lower generation probabilities than clonotypes shared by all four donors. Generally, estimated richness proved larger in naive subsets than it did in memory subsets. Despite large depth, rarefaction showed incomplete sorted-subset sequencing.

Naive CD8 populations comprised CD45RO-negative cells positively selected for CCR7, excluding terminally differentiated effector memory CD45RA+ cells. V was shortened by 1 base and J by 5 bases, with 11 bases between the two germline ends. Per germline, CDR1 SEHNR and CDR2 FQNEAQ (reference sequence). CDR3 length: 14 residues. The data were produced by immunoSEQ multiplex PCR, yet TCRdb's version contains in-frame clones alone and is incomplete. The data show just over 2,000,000 clones, about 95% seen once. Regarding this clone: What it binds is not known. Other nucleotide sequences from this sample produce the same CDR3.

The sequence was collected from a man younger than 35 in good health. The J gene is TRBJ1-2, the V gene TRBV7-9; TRBD1 is a possible D gene (5 bases). The sequencing sample was made of naive CD8+ T cells sorted from blood. The CDR3 sequence: CASSLGDSYYGYTF. The CDR3 coding sequence is TGTGCCAGCAGCTTAGGCGACAGCTATTATGGCTACACCTTC.